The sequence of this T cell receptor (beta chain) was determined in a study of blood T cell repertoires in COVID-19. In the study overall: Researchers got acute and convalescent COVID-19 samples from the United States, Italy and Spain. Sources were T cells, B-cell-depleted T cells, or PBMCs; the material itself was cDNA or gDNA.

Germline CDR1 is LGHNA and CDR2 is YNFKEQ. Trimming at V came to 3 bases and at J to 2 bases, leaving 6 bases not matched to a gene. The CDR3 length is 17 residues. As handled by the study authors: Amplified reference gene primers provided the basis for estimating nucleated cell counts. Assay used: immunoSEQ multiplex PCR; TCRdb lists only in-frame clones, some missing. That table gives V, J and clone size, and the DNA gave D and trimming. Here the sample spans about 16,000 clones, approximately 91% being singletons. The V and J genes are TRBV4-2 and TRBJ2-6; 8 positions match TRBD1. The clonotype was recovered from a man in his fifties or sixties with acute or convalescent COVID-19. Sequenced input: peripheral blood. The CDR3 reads CASSHTGGLPGANVLTF. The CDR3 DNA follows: TGTGCCAGCAGCCATACAGGGGGACTCCCTGGGGCCAACGTCCTGACTTTC.